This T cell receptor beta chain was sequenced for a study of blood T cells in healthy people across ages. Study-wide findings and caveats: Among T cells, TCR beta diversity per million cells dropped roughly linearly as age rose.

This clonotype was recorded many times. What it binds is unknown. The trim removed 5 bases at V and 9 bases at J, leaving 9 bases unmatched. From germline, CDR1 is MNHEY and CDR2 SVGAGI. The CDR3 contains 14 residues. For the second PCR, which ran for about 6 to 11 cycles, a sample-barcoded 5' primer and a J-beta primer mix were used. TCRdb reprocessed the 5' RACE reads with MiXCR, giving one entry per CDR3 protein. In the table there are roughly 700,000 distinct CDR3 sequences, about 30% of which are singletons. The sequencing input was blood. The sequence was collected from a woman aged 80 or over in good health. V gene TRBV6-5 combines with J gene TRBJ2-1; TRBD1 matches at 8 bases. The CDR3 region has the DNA TGTGCCAGCAGTAACTATGGACAGGGTGGTGAGCAGTTCTTC. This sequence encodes CASSNYGQGGEQFF.